These 5 T cell receptor beta chains were sequenced from one sample in a study of T cell responses to AZD1222 COVID-19 vaccine. Produced via immunoSEQ multiplex PCR; TCRdb's table is partial and in-frame only. The data show around 160,000 clones, with under 95% seen just once and approximately 2% held by the top ten. The sample consisted of peripheral blood, taken on day 0 of AZD1222 vaccination. Receptor source: an adult in good health.

This chain connects TRBV6-5 to TRBJ1-2, with D maybe TRBD1 (5 bases). Germline lookup yields CDR1 MNHEY and CDR2 SVGAGI. V lost 2 bases and J lost 7, with 11 bases in between. The CDR3 spans 13 residues. The DNA for the CDR3 is TGTGCCAGCAGTTACGGGACCGCCACTGGCTACACCTTC. It codes for CASSYGTATGYTF.

The sample holds many counts of this clone. The chain joins TRBV21-1 to TRBJ2-1. TRBV21-1 is a pseudogene segment. The CDR3 covers 18 residues. CDR3 in amino acids: CASSNPNGWLTGPNEQFF. The CDR3 coding sequence is TGTGCCAGCAGCAACCCTAACGGTTGGCTTACCGGCCCCAATGAGCAGTTCTTC.

V is TRBV15 and J is TRBJ1-2; no definite D call. This CDR3 has 12 residues. V shed 3 bases and J shed 6 bases, with 8 bases lying between them. The V gene's germline CDR1 is LNHNV and CDR2 YYDKDF (reference sequence). The chain's CDR3 is CATSRPGDGYTF. In DNA form, the CDR3 reads TGTGCCACCAGCAGGCCGGGCGATGGCTACACCTTC.

This clone was observed once. The chain uses TRBV5-4 and TRBJ2-3, with D possibly being TRBD1 or TRBD2 (5 bases each). CDR3 length: 15 residues. Per germline, CDR1 SGHNT and CDR2 YYREEE (reference sequence). The V end was cut by 1 base, the J end by 0 bases, with 9 bases between. DNA of the CDR3: TGTGCCAGCAGCTTGAGAGGGGCTAGCACAGATACGCAGTATTTT. This sequence encodes CASSLRGASTDTQYF.

The J gene is TRBJ1-4, the V gene TRBV10-2; D is uncertain. Looked up from germline, CDR1 is WSHSY and CDR2 is SAAADI. Trimming removed 0 bases from V and 2 bases from J, with 10 bases in between. The CDR3 contains 16 residues. The CDR3 sequence is CASSESLGRTNEKLFF. The CDR3 DNA is TGCGCCAGCAGTGAGTCGTTGGGGAGGACTAATGAAAAACTGTTTTTT.